A single sample gave rise to the 14 T cell receptor beta chains below, sequenced in a study of vaccination and CD4 T cells after COVID-19. The Oncomine TCR Beta short-read assay was applied to DNA of cultured CD4+ T cells. In TCRdb, the PCR reads were re-called with MiXCR into one record per CDR3 protein. The sample has 10,000 to 13,000 distinct CDR3 sequences, roughly 60% seen once. Treatment described: roughly 11-day PBMC culture with coronavirus spike peptide pools or control peptides (ViraFEST assay). Their antigens are not known. Sequencing used CD4+ T cells from blood, cultured in vitro. These receptors were collected from a human donor who had recovered from COVID-19.

The table lists this clonotype with a few counts. The V call is TRBV20-1, the J call TRBJ1-2, with D possibly being TRBD1 (5 bases). Germline V gene sequence: CDR1 DFQATT, CDR2 SNEGSKA (reference sequence). V shed 2 bases and J shed 0 bases, with 16 bases lying between them. The CDR3 is made up of 16 amino acids. CDR3 residues: CSARPSRTSSNYGYTF. The CDR3 DNA reads as TGCAGTGCTAGACCCAGTCGGACAAGCTCTAACTATGGCTACACCTTC.

A single count supports this clonotype. The rearrangement joins TRBV5-1 to TRBJ2-3; 10 bases map to TRBD2. The CDR3 is 16 residues long. In germline, CDR1 is SGHRS, CDR2 YFSETQ. V lost 2 bases, J lost 1 base, and 4 bases stayed unmatched. This CDR3 reads CASSFGGTSGTDTQYF. CDR3 nucleotides: TGCGCCAGCAGCTTTGGCGGGACTAGCGGCACAGATACGCAGTATTTT. Looking up the rest from reference TRBV5-1 and TRBJ2-3 gives the full variable domain: KAGVTQTPRYLIKTRGQQVTLSCSPISGHRSVSWYQQTPGQGLQFLFEYFSETQRNKGNFPGRFSGRQFSNSRSEMNVSTLELGDSALYLCASSFGGTSGTDTQYFGPGTRLTVL.

This clonotype was observed a single time. V and J are TRBV6-2 or TRBV6-3 and TRBJ1-6, with D possibly matching TRBD1 (5 bases). Germline V CDR1 and CDR2: MNHEY, SVGEGT. With 4 bases removed from V and 9 bases from J, the gap between germline ends came to 19 bases. The CDR3 spans 16 residues. CDR3 nucleotide sequence: TGTGCCAGCAGTTCCCAAGGGGCGAACTGGGGTTCACCCCTCCACTTT. This codes for CASSSQGANWGSPLHF.

This chain uses TRBV12-3 or TRBV12-4 with TRBJ1-2; D not resolved. This CDR3 is 11 amino acids long. Trimming left V 6 bases short and J 8 bases short, with 10 bases between. CDR3 DNA: TGTGCCAGCAGCCTAACGGGGGGCTACACCTTC. Translation: CASSLTGGYTF.

The rearrangement joins TRBV7-8 to TRBJ2-4, with D perhaps TRBD2 (5 bases). The CDR3 contains 15 residues. V dropped 5 bases and J dropped 0 bases, with 11 bases sitting between them. Germline V gives CDR1 SGHVS, CDR2 FQNEAQ. The CDR3: CASSHMRVAKNIQYF. The CDR3 DNA follows: TGTGCCAGCAGCCACATGCGGGTAGCCAAAAACATTCAGTACTTC.

The chain has TRBV14 and TRBJ1-1; perhaps TRBD1 as D (5 bases). V shed 0 bases and J shed 0 bases, with 8 bases lying between them. Germline CDR1 and CDR2: SGHDN and FVKESK. This CDR3 has 15 amino acids. The CDR3 here is CASSQEQGLNTEAFF. CDR3 DNA: TGTGCCAGCAGCCAAGAGCAGGGATTGAACACTGAAGCTTTCTTT.

This clonotype was observed a handful of times. The chain links TRBV2 to TRBJ2-5, with TRBD2 matching over 7 bases. The J segment lost 5 bases and the V segment lost 6 bases, leaving 9 bases of the junction unmatched. CDR3 length: 14 residues. Germline V gene sequence: CDR1 SNHLY, CDR2 FYNNEI. CDR3 sequence: CASREVAGMETQYF. The CDR3 DNA reads TGTGCCAGCAGGGAGGTAGCGGGCATGGAGACCCAGTACTTC.

This chain joins TRBV19 and TRBJ1-5; no reliable D call. The ends were cut back, 5 bases at V and 0 bases at J, with 8 bases in the middle. This CDR3 is 14 amino acids long. The germline gives CDR1 LNHDA, CDR2 SQIVND (reference sequence). Written as DNA, the CDR3 is TGTGCCAGTAGTTCTTGGGGTAGCAATCAGCCCCAGCATTTT. Its translation is CASSSWGSNQPQHF. The full variable domain, its missing parts supplied by reference TRBV19 and TRBJ1-5, is DGGITQSPKYLFRKEGQNVTLSCEQNLNHDAMYWYRQDPGQGLRLIYYSQIVNDFQKGDIAEGYSVSREKKESFPLTVTSAQKNPTAFYLCASSSWGSNQPQHFGDGTRLSIL.

This clonotype has only a few counts. The CDR3 bases are TGTGCCAGCAGTCCCCAGACAGGGGGCCTCGGGGCTTTCTTT. Its protein is CASSPQTGGLGAFF. The rearrangement joins TRBV6-1 to TRBJ1-1; 10 bases map to TRBD1. Trimming cost V 5 bases and J 11 bases; bases outside gene matches: 11. This CDR3 comprises 14 residues. CDR1 is MNHNS, CDR2 SASEGT, per germline.

Judged by abundance, this clonotype is medium-sized. This chain joins TRBV28 and TRBJ1-5; D is unclear. Germline CDR1 and CDR2: MDHEN and SYDVKM. Trimming left V 1 base short and J 3 bases short, with 19 bases between. This CDR3 region has 18 residues. The CDR3 protein is CASSLFGGRPKNNQPQHF. The CDR3 nucleotides read TGTGCCAGCAGTTTATTCGGCGGGAGACCCAAGAACAATCAGCCCCAGCATTTT. The variable domain in full, with the rest retrieved from reference TRBV28 and TRBJ1-5, is DVKVTQSSRYLVKRTGEKVFLECVQDMDHENMFWYRQDPGLGLRLIYFSYDVKMKEKGDIPEGYSVSREKKERFSLILESASTNQTSMYLCASSLFGGRPKNNQPQHFGDGTRLSIL.

This chain joins TRBV30 and TRBJ1-5; possibly TRBD1 for D (5 bases). V lost 3 bases, J lost 7 bases, and 16 bases lay in between. CDR1 and CDR2 from the germline V gene are GTSNPN and SVGIG (reference sequence). The CDR3 sequence is 14 residues long. The CDR3 region is CAWRKTGPGQPQHF. CDR3 sequence (DNA): TGTGCCTGGAGAAAGACGGGGCCGGGGCAGCCCCAGCATTTT.

The V call is TRBV6-1, the J call TRBJ2-3; 13 bases line up with TRBD2. The V gene end was trimmed by 6 bases and the J gene end by 1 base; junction bases not matched to a gene: 4. Germline V gene sequence: CDR1 MNHNS, CDR2 SASEGT. There are 16 residues in the CDR3. CDR3 nucleotide sequence: TGTGCCAGCAGCCGCGGACTAGCGGGGGGCACAGATACGCAGTATTTT. This encodes CASSRGLAGGTDTQYF.

This rearrangement joins TRBV3-1 to TRBJ1-2, with D possibly TRBD1 on 6 matching bases. The CDR3 runs 17 residues. The V end lost 4 bases, the J end lost 7 bases, and 25 bases lay between the germline ends. Per the germline V gene, CDR1 is LGHDT and CDR2 is YNNKEL (reference sequence). CDR3 sequence reads: CASSPTLTIQGASGYTF. DNA for the CDR3: TGTGCCAGCAGCCCCACCTTGACCATACAGGGAGCTTCTGGCTACACCTTC.

The chain has TRBV19 and TRBJ1-2; 11 nucleotides match TRBD1. The germline gives CDR1 LNHDA, CDR2 SQIVND (reference sequence). V gave up 5 bases and J gave up 4 bases; unmatched junction bases: 6. This CDR3 spans 15 amino acids. The CDR3: CASSARDRGFYGYTF. CDR3 DNA: TGTGCCAGTAGTGCCCGGGACAGGGGGTTCTATGGCTACACCTTC.